This passage covers 24 T cell receptor beta chains from one sample sequenced in a study of cytomegalovirus exposure and HLA in healthy donors. The table came from immunoSEQ multiplex PCR; TCRdb's copy has only in-frame clones and leaves some out. The repertoire has 150,000 to 200,000 clones, more than 75% of them found once; the top ten carry more than 1.2%. The sample comprised PBMCs. These receptors were taken from a woman in her thirties in good health and CMV-seronegative.

This sequence joins TRBV7-2 and TRBJ1-5, with D perhaps matching TRBD1 (6 bases). The V gene lost 6 bases and the J gene lost 5 bases, with 17 bases spanning the gap. Germline V CDR1 and CDR2: SGHTA, FQGNSA. The CDR3 spans 15 residues. The CDR3 here is CASSLGLGTHQPQHF. The CDR3 DNA is TGTGCCAGCAGTTTGGGGCTCGGGACACATCAGCCCCAGCATTTT.

Note on this clone: Other DNA sequences of this sample code for an identical CDR3. V and J are TRBV7-8 and TRBJ2-7; D is possibly TRBD2 (5 bases). The CDR3 runs 13 residues. The germline CDR1 and CDR2 sequences are SGHVS and FQNEAQ. Trimming took off 5 bases at V and 1 base at J, with 9 bases between the two ends. The CDR3 bases are TGTGCCAGCAGCCGCGGACTTTCCTACGAGCAGTACTTC. This gives the protein CASSRGLSYEQYF.

The chain is built from TRBV9 and TRBJ2-5, with a tentative D call TRBD1 (5 bases). The CDR3 length is 15 residues. Trimming removed 1 base at V and 2 bases at J, with 12 bases between. From germline, CDR1 is SGDLS and CDR2 YYNGEE. For the CDR3, the DNA is TGTGCCAGCAGCGTATCCCCAGGGCGGCAAGAGACCCAGTACTTC. Translated: CASSVSPGRQETQYF.

The V gene is TRBV7-9, the J gene TRBJ1-6, with TRBD1 matching over 7 bases. Germline-derived CDR1 and CDR2 are SEHNR and FQNEAQ (reference sequence). The CDR3 spans 16 residues. After removal of 5 bases from V and 9 bases from J, the junction contained 13 bases not matched to a gene. The CDR3 reads CASSQLVTGVGSPLHF. CDR3 bases: TGTGCCAGCAGCCAACTAGTCACAGGGGTTGGTTCACCCCTCCACTTT.

The chain employs TRBV7-9 and TRBJ2-2, with TRBD2 matching over 9 bases. The ends lost 2 bases at V and 3 bases at J; junction bases unmatched: 7. The germline V gene has CDR1 SEHNR and CDR2 FQNEAQ (reference sequence). The CDR3 covers 17 residues. The CDR3 DNA sequence: TGTGCCAGCAGCTTACGCCGGACTAGCGTGGACACCGGGGAGCTGTTTTTT. This encodes CASSLRRTSVDTGELFF.

This sequence joins TRBV4-1 and TRBJ2-7, with TRBD1 matching over 11 bases. The CDR3 runs to 16 residues. V was clipped by 2 bases and J by 3 bases; unmatched bases: 6. The germline CDR1 and CDR2 sequences are MGHRA and YSYEKL. The CDR3 DNA follows: TGCGCCAGCAGCCAATGGGGGACAGGGGGTCACTACGAGCAGTACTTC. As protein: CASSQWGTGGHYEQYF.

The rearrangement uses TRBV10-2 and TRBJ1-2; D is uncertain. V was shortened by 3 bases and J by 1 base, with 6 bases between the two germline ends. The CDR3 length is 13 residues. Germline-derived CDR1 and CDR2 are WSHSY and SAAADI. CDR3 sequence: CASSETVNYGYTF. CDR3 bases: TGCGCCAGCAGTGAAACAGTTAACTATGGCTACACCTTC.

The J gene is TRBJ1-1, the V gene TRBV6-5; D is possibly TRBD1 (5 bases). This CDR3 region has 13 residues. Trimming stripped 4 bases from V and 4 bases from J, with 10 bases between. The V gene's germline CDR1 is MNHEY and CDR2 SVGAGI. The CDR3 sequence is CASSWGEGTEAFF. Here the CDR3 DNA reads TGTGCCAGCAGTTGGGGGGAGGGCACTGAAGCTTTCTTT.

This clone was picked up a small number of times. The chain employs TRBV2 and TRBJ1-4, with a weak D call TRBD1 (5 bases). V gave up 1 base and J gave up 8 bases, with 11 bases separating them. The germline CDR1 and CDR2 sequences are SNHLY and FYNNEI. This CDR3 has 14 amino acids. CDR3 nucleotides: TGTGCCAGCAGTGAAGGGACACCTTACGAAAAACTGTTTTTT. Amino acid sequence: CASSEGTPYEKLFF.

This chain links TRBV7-9 with TRBJ2-7; 8 nucleotides line up with TRBD1. Germline loops: CDR1 SEHNR, CDR2 FQNEAQ (reference sequence). Trimming took 1 base from V and 4 from J; bases not matched to a gene: 6. The CDR3 contains 15 residues. CDR3 in DNA: TGTGCCAGCAGCTTAGATAACAGGGGGAGATACGAGCAGTACTTC. Its protein is CASSLDNRGRYEQYF.

The V gene is TRBV6-1, the J gene TRBJ2-1; D might be TRBD2 (6 bases). V shed 4 bases and J shed 3 bases, with 16 bases lying between them. This CDR3 comprises 16 residues. Germline V gene lookup returns CDR1 MNHNS and CDR2 SASEGT. DNA for the CDR3: TGTGCCAGCAGTGGTGAGACTAGGCCCAGCTACAATGAGCAGTTCTTC. Amino acids: CASSGETRPSYNEQFF.

This clone has a single count. The V gene is TRBV6-5, the J gene TRBJ2-3, with 8 nucleotides matching TRBD1. After removal of 6 bases from V and 2 bases from J, the junction contained 7 bases not matched to a gene. This CDR3 region has 15 residues. From germline, CDR1 is MNHEY and CDR2 SVGAGI. CDR3 sequence: CASSKTTGDTDTQYF. In nucleotides, the CDR3 is TGTGCCAGCAGCAAAACGACAGGGGACACAGATACGCAGTATTTT.

DNA of the CDR3: TGTGCCAGCAGCAGGGACAGGGGTAATGAAAAACTGTTTTTT. Amino acids: CASSRDRGNEKLFF. The chain is built from TRBV2 and TRBJ1-4, with 10 bases aligning to TRBD1. V gave up 6 bases and J gave up 4 bases; unmatched junction bases: 2. This CDR3 is 14 amino acids long. In germline, CDR1 is SNHLY, CDR2 FYNNEI.

The chain employs TRBV7-8 and TRBJ2-6; D gene uncertain. V lost 0 bases and J 3 bases, leaving 9 bases between the germline ends. Per the germline V gene, CDR1 is SGHVS and CDR2 is FQNEAQ. This CDR3 is built from 16 residues. This chain's CDR3 is CASSLAVAFGANVLTF. The CDR3 coding sequence is TGTGCCAGCAGCTTAGCGGTAGCCTTTGGGGCCAACGTCCTGACTTTC.

The rearrangement links TRBV4-1 to TRBJ2-3, with 15 bases identical to TRBD2. V shed 2 bases, J shed 5 bases, and the junction held 8 bases outside the gene matches. Looked up from germline, CDR1 is MGHRA and CDR2 is YSYEKL. The CDR3 loop spans 18 amino acids. CDR3 DNA sequence: TGCGCCAGCAGCCAACATGGACTAGCGGGGGGGCTAGGAGATACGCAGTATTTT. Its protein product is CASSQHGLAGGLGDTQYF.

The chain joins TRBV2 to TRBJ2-5; D possibly corresponds to TRBD2 (6 bases). The germline gives CDR1 SNHLY, CDR2 FYNNEI. The length of the CDR3 is 14 residues. V lost 5 bases and J lost 1, with 11 bases in between. CDR3 amino acids: CASSRAGLQETQYF. For the CDR3, the DNA is TGTGCCAGCAGTCGCGCGGGGCTCCAAGAGACCCAGTACTTC.

The chain couples TRBV4-3 to TRBJ1-2; a weak D match, TRBD1 (5 bases). V lost 0 bases and J 2 bases, leaving 7 bases between the germline ends. This CDR3 has 14 amino acids. Germline-derived CDR1 and CDR2 are LGHNA and YSLEER. CDR3 in DNA: TGCGCCAGCAGCCAAGACAGGGTGAACTATGGCTACACCTTC. Protein: CASSQDRVNYGYTF.

The chain couples TRBV5-1 to TRBJ2-7, with D maybe TRBD2 (5 bases). CDR1 is SGHRS and CDR2 is YFSETQ in the germline V gene. The CDR3 runs to 14 residues. V lost 0 bases, J lost 7 bases, and 14 bases lay in between. For the CDR3, the DNA is TGCGCCAGCAGCTTGGGACAAGATACGGGGGAGCAGTACTTC. As protein: CASSLGQDTGEQYF.

The genes are TRBV6-5 and TRBJ2-7, with D possibly matching TRBD2 (6 bases). The germline gives CDR1 MNHEY, CDR2 SVGAGI. V was pared by 6 bases and J by 1 base, with 13 bases between. This CDR3 comprises 14 residues. The CDR3 protein is CASRRGIESYEQYF. CDR3 bases: TGTGCCAGCAGACGCGGGATTGAGTCCTACGAGCAGTACTTC.

CDR3 coding DNA: TGTGCCAGCAGTTACGGGTTGGGGGCCCAGGTCTACGAGCAGTACTTC. Protein sequence: CASSYGLGAQVYEQYF. The chain recombines TRBV6-5 with TRBJ2-7; a weak D match, TRBD1 (6 bases). There are 16 residues in the CDR3. The V end lost 2 bases, the J end lost 3 bases, and 17 bases lay between the germline ends. Germline CDR1 MNHEY, CDR2 SVGAGI.

The chain combines TRBV9 with TRBJ2-2; 12 bases are shared with TRBD2. CDR3 length: 21 residues. Germline V gene lookup returns CDR1 SGDLS and CDR2 YYNGEE. The J segment lost 2 bases and the V segment lost 4 bases, leaving 18 bases of the junction unmatched. For the CDR3, the DNA is TGTGCCAGCAGCCCCCGGGATCTACCTAGCGGGGGGGCTCGTAACACCGGGGAGCTGTTTTTT. This sequence encodes CASSPRDLPSGGARNTGELFF.

The CDR3 is CSAQTGTGYTF. The CDR3 nucleotides are TGCAGTGCCCAGACAGGGACTGGCTACACCTTC. The chain is built from TRBV20-1 and TRBJ1-2; 7 bases line up with TRBD1. The CDR3 loop spans 11 amino acids. Looked up from germline, CDR1 is DFQATT and CDR2 is SNEGSKA (reference sequence). Losses at the gene ends were 6 bases for V and 7 bases for J; bases not matched to a gene: 5.

The genes are TRBV13 and TRBJ1-1; D is ambiguous. The CDR3 runs 11 residues. Germline CDR1 and CDR2: PRHDT and FYEKMQ (reference sequence). V gave up 4 bases and J gave up 8 bases, with 8 bases separating them. The CDR3 is CASSSLQEAFF. For the CDR3, the DNA is TGTGCCAGCAGCTCCCTCCAGGAAGCTTTCTTT. The full variable domain, completed using reference TRBV13 and TRBJ1-1, is AAGVIQSPRHLIKEKRETATLKCYPIPRHDTVYWYQQGPGQDPQFLISFYEKMQSDKGSIPDRFSAQQFSDYHSELNMSSLELGDSALYFCASSSLQEAFFGQGTRLTVV.

The chain is built from TRBV29-1 and TRBJ2-2; D not resolved. CDR3 length: 13 amino acids. The V gene lost 5 bases and the J gene lost 4 bases, with 11 bases spanning the gap. Germline loops: CDR1 SQVTM, CDR2 ANQGSEA. This chain's CDR3 is CSVRVQATGELFF. The CDR3 region has the DNA TGCAGCGTTCGGGTACAAGCCACCGGGGAGCTGTTTTTT.